The clone carrying this T cell receptor (beta chain) was seen only a few times. This entry belongs to a study of identical twins. The CDR3 length is 14 residues. Germline CDR1 is DFQATT and CDR2 is SNEGSKA (reference sequence). The V end was cut by 6 bases, the J end by 3 bases, with 12 bases between. In every case, the donor was a healthy Caucasian. TCRdb used MiXCR to reprocess the 5' RACE reads, holding one entry per CDR3 protein. Among hundreds of thousands of distinct CDR3 sequences listed, 18% were seen once. These sequences were also reported in another study, on T cells expressing NK-cell markers.

The rearrangement uses TRBV20-1 and TRBJ1-6, with D maybe TRBD1 (5 bases). The clonotype comes from a woman younger than 30 in good health. The specimen sequenced was PBMCs. The CDR3, as DNA: TGCAGTGCCAGGGACGGGAGCTATAATTCACCCCTCCACTTT. It yields the protein CSARDGSYNSPLHF.